This TCR beta chain stems from a study of T-cell memory formation after mild COVID-19. Study-level information: Most TCR clusters belonged to a single donor. Points from the study as a whole: Contracting clones from day 15 to 85 showed balanced CD4/CD8; later expanders favored CD4+.

This clonotype was seen many times. Its antigen is undetermined. TCRdb called the 5' RACE reads again in MiXCR, with one record for every CDR3 protein. The repertoire holds 150,000 to 200,000 distinct CDR3 sequences, with 16% as singletons. Germline CDR1 reads SGHRS; CDR2 reads YFSETQ. The CDR3 runs to 12 residues. V was cut by 2 bases and J by 5 bases, with 7 bases left in between. The sequence derives from an adult woman who had mild COVID-19 (a few samples of this study predate the infection). Cell type and time point are not known. Material: PBMCs or a T cell subset sorted from them (not recorded which). The chain combines TRBV5-1 with TRBJ2-5; tentative D call: TRBD2 (5 bases). CDR3 in amino acids: CASSLLGETQYF. In DNA form, the CDR3 reads TGCGCCAGCAGCTTACTAGGGGAGACCCAGTACTTC. The full variable domain, with the rest looked up from reference TRBV5-1 and TRBJ2-5, is KAGVTQTPRYLIKTRGQQVTLSCSPISGHRSVSWYQQTPGQGLQFLFEYFSETQRNKGNFPGRFSGRQFSNSRSEMNVSTLELGDSALYLCASSLLGETQYFGPGTRLLVL.